The 10 T cell receptor beta chains below were found in one sample sequenced in a study of control samples from healthy donors and cancer patients. The method was immunoSEQ multiplex PCR; TCRdb's version includes in-frame clones alone and lacks a portion of them. The profile shows some 150,000 clones, approximately 94% of them singletons. Sequenced sample: PBMCs. Source of these receptors: a man in his 60s with colorectal cancer.

The chain uses TRBV18 and TRBJ1-1; D ambiguous. Per germline, CDR1 KGHSH and CDR2 LQKENI. The CDR3 consists of 13 residues. The germline V and J ends were trimmed by 8 bases and 5 bases, with 15 bases remaining between them. CDR3 coding DNA: TGTGCCAGCCAACCTGGGGAGGTGACTGAAGCTTTCTTT. The encoded protein is CASQPGEVTEAFF.

J is TRBJ1-1 and V is TRBV10-3; D unresolved. CDR3 length: 13 amino acids. Per the germline V gene, CDR1 is ENHRY and CDR2 is SYGVKD. The germline V and J ends were trimmed by 3 bases and 1 base, with 6 bases remaining between them. The CDR3 loop reads CAISEVENTEAFF. The CDR3 bases are TGTGCCATCAGTGAAGTGGAGAACACTGAAGCTTTCTTT.

V is TRBV30 and J is TRBJ1-4; D call uncertain. Germline V lookup: CDR1 GTSNPN, CDR2 SVGIG (reference sequence). CDR3 length: 13 residues. V was shortened by 3 bases and J by 7 bases, with 12 bases between the two germline ends. CDR3 sequence reads: CAWRKPTGEKLFF. CDR3 nucleotides: TGTGCCTGGAGGAAGCCCACTGGTGAAAAACTGTTTTTT.

The rearrangement links TRBV6-5 to TRBJ2-7; D uncertain. Germline values: CDR1 MNHEY, CDR2 SVGAGI. CDR3 length equals 14 residues. V was trimmed by 5 bases and J by 2 bases, leaving 13 bases between them. CDR3 DNA sequence: TGTGCCAGCAGTCCACGGGTCCAGCCCTACGAGCAGTACTTC. It translates to CASSPRVQPYEQYF.

The rearrangement joins TRBV29-1 to TRBJ1-3; D gene ambiguous. The CDR3 is 12 residues long. Germline V lookup: CDR1 SQVTM, CDR2 ANQGSEA. V was trimmed by 5 bases and J by 0 bases, leaving 5 bases between them. Here the CDR3 DNA reads TGCAGCGTTCAAAACTCTGGAAACACCATATATTTT. Amino acids: CSVQNSGNTIYF.

The V call is TRBV4-2, the J call TRBJ2-5, with TRBD1 identical over 7 bases. Germline lookup yields CDR1 LGHNA and CDR2 YNFKEQ. The CDR3 runs to 15 residues. The J segment lost 4 bases and the V segment lost 4 bases, leaving 9 bases of the junction unmatched. The chain's CDR3 is CASSLSKGAGETQYF. DNA for the CDR3: TGTGCCAGCAGCCTCAGCAAGGGGGCAGGAGAGACCCAGTACTTC.

V gene TRBV5-4 combines with J gene TRBJ2-2; 7 bases match TRBD2. The CDR3 is 15 amino acids. Germline V gene data show CDR1 as SGHNT and CDR2 as YYREEE (reference sequence). Trimming removed 0 bases from V and 5 bases from J; junction bases left unmatched: 4. The CDR3 region is CASSLAGGGTGELFF. The CDR3 coding sequence is TGTGCCAGCAGCTTGGCGGGAGGAGGTACCGGGGAGCTGTTTTTT.

The chain has TRBV7-8 and TRBJ2-7, with 8 bases identical to TRBD1. CDR1 is SGHVS and CDR2 is FQNEAQ in the germline V gene. This CDR3 region has 16 residues. V shed 5 bases, J shed 6 bases, and the junction held 15 bases outside the gene matches. CDR3 residues: CASSGSLRDRKLEQYF. DNA of the CDR3: TGTGCCAGCAGCGGCTCACTCCGGGACAGGAAACTCGAGCAGTACTTC.

The chain carries TRBV3-1 (or the pseudogene TRBV3-2) and TRBJ2-7; 10 bases line up with TRBD2. Germline-derived CDR1 and CDR2 are LGHDT and YNNKEL (reference sequence). This CDR3 region has 14 residues. With 3 bases clipped from V and 3 bases from J, the junction kept 2 bases outside the gene matches. CDR3 sequence (DNA): TGTGCCAGCAGCCACTCTAGCGGGGGCTACGAGCAGTACTTC. Its protein product is CASSHSSGGYEQYF.

The rearrangement joins TRBV11-2 to TRBJ1-1; TRBD1 matches at 9 bases. Germline loops: CDR1 SGHAT, CDR2 FQNNGV. The V segment lost 1 base and the J segment 5 bases; nucleotides outside the gene matches: 5. This CDR3 is 15 amino acids long. The CDR3 coding sequence is TGTGCCAGCAGCTTAGGGGACAGGGCCCCTACTGAAGCTTTCTTT. Residues: CASSLGDRAPTEAFF.